The following is a T cell receptor beta chain sequence with its context. Its antigen is undetermined. Researchers amplified the TCR beta CDR3 regions from RNA transcripts. HTBI primers drove first-round RT-PCR of the TCR CDR3. From the multiplex PCR reads, TCRdb called clonotypes with MiXCR, one entry per CDR3 protein. This repertoire shows approximately 350,000 distinct CDR3 sequences, around 15% found once; its top ten account for roughly 20%. This sample is drawn from a study of T cells in Graves' hyperthyroidism and ophthalmopathy. Study conclusions and caveats: Most thyroid clonotypes expanded above 0.001 appeared in blood too.

Diagnoses used clinical symptoms, serum thyroxine and TRAb, thyroid ultrasound and orbital computed tomography. Sequencing was done on a sample of blood. The sequence came from a woman aged 55-75 years with Graves' ophthalmopathy.

The CDR3 region is CASSNGLAGVDTQYF. DNA for the CDR3: TGTGCCAGTAGTAACGGACTAGCGGGAGTTGATACGCAGTATTTT. The chain combines TRBV19 with TRBJ2-3; 13 bases match TRBD2. V lost 4 bases, J lost 6 bases, and 4 bases stayed unmatched. The CDR3 is 15 amino acids. Germline CDR1 is LNHDA and CDR2 is SQIVND (reference sequence).